The T cell receptor (beta chain) under discussion was sequenced for a study of high-grade serous ovarian cancer treatment subgroups. The wider study: Each sample yielded on average roughly 7,500 unique TCR beta rearrangements from approximately 13,000 reads. Study-wide points: The analyses considered CDR3 and ignored CDR1 and CDR2. Same-patient tumor repertoires overlapped at about 0.1 to 0.79; different patients barely overlapped.

The length of the CDR3 is 13 residues. CDR1 GTSNPN and CDR2 SVGIG come from the germline V gene (reference sequence). Trimming stripped 2 bases from V and 4 bases from J, with 9 bases between. Data came from immunoSEQ multiplex PCR; TCRdb stores just in-frame clones and leaves some out. The table has more than 1,500 clones, around 76% seen once. Concerning this clone itself: Its antigen is not identified.

Tumor samples were taken before definitive surgery or chemotherapy. The chain recombines TRBV30 with TRBJ1-3; D is undetermined. The clonotype comes from a human donor with high-grade serous ovarian cancer. Source material: tumor tissue. The CDR3, as DNA: TGTGCCTGGAGTCCCCTCCCCGGAAACACCATATATTTT. Its protein is CAWSPLPGNTIYF.